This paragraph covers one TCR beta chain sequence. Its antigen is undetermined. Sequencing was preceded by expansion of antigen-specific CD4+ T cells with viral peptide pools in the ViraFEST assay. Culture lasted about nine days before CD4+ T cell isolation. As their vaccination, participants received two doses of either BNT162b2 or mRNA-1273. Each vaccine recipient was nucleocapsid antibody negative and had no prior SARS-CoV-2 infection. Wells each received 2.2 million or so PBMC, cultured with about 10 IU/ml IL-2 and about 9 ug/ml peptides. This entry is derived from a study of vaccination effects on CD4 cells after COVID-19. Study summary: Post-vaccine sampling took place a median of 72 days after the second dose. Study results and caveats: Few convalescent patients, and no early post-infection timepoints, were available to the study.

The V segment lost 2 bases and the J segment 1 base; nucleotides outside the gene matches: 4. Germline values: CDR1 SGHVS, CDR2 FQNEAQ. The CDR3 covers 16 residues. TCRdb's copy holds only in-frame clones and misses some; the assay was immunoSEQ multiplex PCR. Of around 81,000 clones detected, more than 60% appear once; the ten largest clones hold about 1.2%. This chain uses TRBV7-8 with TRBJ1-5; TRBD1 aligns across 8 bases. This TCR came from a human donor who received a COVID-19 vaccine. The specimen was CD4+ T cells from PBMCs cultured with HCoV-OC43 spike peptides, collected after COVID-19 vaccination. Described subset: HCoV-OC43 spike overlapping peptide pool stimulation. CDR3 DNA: TGTGCCAGCAGCTTACGAGACAGGGGCAGCAATCAGCCCCAGCATTTT. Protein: CASSLRDRGSNQPQHF.